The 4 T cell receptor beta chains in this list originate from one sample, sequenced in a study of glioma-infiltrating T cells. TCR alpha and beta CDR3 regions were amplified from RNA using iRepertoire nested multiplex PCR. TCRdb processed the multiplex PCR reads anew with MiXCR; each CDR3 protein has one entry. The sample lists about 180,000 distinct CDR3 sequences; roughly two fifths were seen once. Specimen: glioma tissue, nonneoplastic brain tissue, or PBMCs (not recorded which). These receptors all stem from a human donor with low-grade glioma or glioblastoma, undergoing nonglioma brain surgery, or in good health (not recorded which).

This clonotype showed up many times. This CDR3 is CASSLAGGKDEQYF. CDR3 in DNA: TGTGCCAGCAGTTTGGCGGGAGGAAAAGACGAGCAGTACTTC. The chain recombines TRBV28 with TRBJ2-7; 8 bases are a match to TRBD2. The germline gives CDR1 MDHEN, CDR2 SYDVKM. The CDR3 is made up of 14 amino acids. V dropped 3 bases and J dropped 5; count of bases not matched to a gene: 6.

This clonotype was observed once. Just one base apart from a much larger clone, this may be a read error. The CDR3: CSATDLGGLQETQYF. The CDR3 DNA reads TGCAGTGCTACAGATCTCGGGGGCTTGCAAGAGACCCAGTACTTC. This rearrangement joins TRBV20-1 to TRBJ2-5; D possibly uses TRBD1 or TRBD2 (6 bases each). Trimming took off 4 bases at V and 2 bases at J, with 17 bases between the two ends. This CDR3 has 15 amino acids. Germline V gene data show CDR1 as DFQATT and CDR2 as SNEGSKA (reference sequence).

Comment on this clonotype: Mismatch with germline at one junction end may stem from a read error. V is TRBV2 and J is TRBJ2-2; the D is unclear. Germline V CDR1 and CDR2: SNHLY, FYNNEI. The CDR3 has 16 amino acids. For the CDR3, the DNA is TGTGCAGTCCCCCTTGTAAGGGAAACGAAGACCGGGGAGCTGTTTTTT. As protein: CAVPLVRETKTGELFF. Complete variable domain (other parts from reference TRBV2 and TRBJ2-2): EPEVTQTPSHQVTQMGQEVILRCVPISNHLYFYWYRQILGQKVEFLVSFYNNEISEKSEIFDDQFSVERPDGSNFTLKIRSTKLEDSAMYFCAVPLVRETKTGELFFGEGSRLTVL.

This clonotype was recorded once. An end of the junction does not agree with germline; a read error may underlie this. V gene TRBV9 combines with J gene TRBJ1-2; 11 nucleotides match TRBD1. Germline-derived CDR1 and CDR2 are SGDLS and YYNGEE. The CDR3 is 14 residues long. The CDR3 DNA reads TGTGCCAGAAGCGTAGGGACAGGGGGCTATGGCTACACCTTC. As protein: CARSVGTGGYGYTF.